Detailed here is one T cell receptor (beta chain). The sample is drawn from a study of PD-1 blockade in classical Hodgkin lymphoma. Indicated time point: cycle 4 day 1 (C4D1), after less than seven weeks of nivolumab. Each patient relapsed following autologous stem cell transplantation, and prior brentuximab vedotin exposure differed. CD4+ T cells were purified from thawed PBMCs by magnetic negative selection. The protocol was immunoSEQ multiplex PCR, while the TCRdb copy is restricted to in-frame clones and leaves out a portion. The repertoire includes under 13,000 clones, approximately 81% of them detected once, and around 3.4% sits in the top ten. Germline CDR1 MNHEY, CDR2 SMNVEV (reference sequence). CDR3 length: 14 residues. V dropped 3 bases and J dropped 1 base, with 6 bases sitting between them.

V is TRBV27 and J is TRBJ2-2, with D possibly TRBD1 on 5 matching bases. The TCR was taken from a human donor with classical Hodgkin lymphoma. Sequenced material: CD4+ T cells from blood, taken before the fourth cycle of nivolumab. CDR3 in DNA: TGTGCCAGCAGTTTTGACAGGAACACCGGGGAGCTGTTTTTT. Translation gives CASSFDRNTGELFF.